This T cell receptor beta chain was sequenced in a study of T cell repertoires in cytomegalovirus infection. About the research overall: Recently described HLA-C-restricted plus well-studied HLA-B-restricted CMV epitopes were used. Broader study findings: CMV-specific TCR beta clonotypes restricted by HLA-C were the ones dominating the ex vivo response.

The sample holds many counts of this clonotype. Its cognate antigen is unknown. V was clipped by 2 bases and J by 5 bases, with 16 bases between them. The CDR3 runs to 15 residues. Germline CDR1 MNHEY, CDR2 SVGAGI. In TCRdb, the reads were re-called with MiXCR into one record per CDR3 protein. The table includes fewer than 850,000 distinct CDR3 sequences, around 29% detected once. The gene calls are TRBV6-5 and TRBJ2-7; possible D gene TRBD1, 6 bases. The origin of this receptor is a human donor in good health (CMV status not recorded). Some clones in this sample may be carry-over from other donors' samples. Sequences were derived from cultured CD8+ T cells from PBMCs, sampled from culture after CMV antigen stimulation. CDR3: CASSYKNRVLDEQYF. The CDR3 DNA reads TGTGCCAGCAGTTACAAGAACAGGGTGCTCGACGAGCAGTACTTC.